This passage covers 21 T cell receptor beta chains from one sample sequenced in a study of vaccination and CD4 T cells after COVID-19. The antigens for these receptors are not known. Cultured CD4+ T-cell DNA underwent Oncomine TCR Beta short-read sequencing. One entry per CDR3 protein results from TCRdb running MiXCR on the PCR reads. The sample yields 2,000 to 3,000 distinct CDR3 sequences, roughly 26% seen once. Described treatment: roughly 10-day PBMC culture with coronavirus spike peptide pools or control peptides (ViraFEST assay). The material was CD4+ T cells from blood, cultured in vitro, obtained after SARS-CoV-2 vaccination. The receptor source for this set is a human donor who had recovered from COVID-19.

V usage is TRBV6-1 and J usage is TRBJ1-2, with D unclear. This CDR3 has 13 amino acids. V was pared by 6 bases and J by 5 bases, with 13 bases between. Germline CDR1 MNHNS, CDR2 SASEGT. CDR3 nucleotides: TGTGCCAGCAGCCCAACCTTCTCATATGGCTACACCTTC. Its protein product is CASSPTFSYGYTF.

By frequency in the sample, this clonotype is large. CDR3 region: CASSLVNYGYTF. CDR3 DNA sequence: TGTGCCAGCAGCTTGGTGAACTATGGCTACACCTTC. The V call is TRBV7-9, the J call TRBJ1-2; D gene unclear. Germline CDR1 SEHNR, CDR2 FQNEAQ (reference sequence). There are 12 residues in the CDR3. The germline V and J ends were trimmed by 3 bases and 2 bases, with 4 bases remaining between them.

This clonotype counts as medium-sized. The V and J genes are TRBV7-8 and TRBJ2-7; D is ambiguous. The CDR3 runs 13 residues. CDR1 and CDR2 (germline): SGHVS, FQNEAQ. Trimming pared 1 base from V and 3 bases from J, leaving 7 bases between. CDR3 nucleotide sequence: TGTGCCAGCAGCTTAGGGATCGACTACGAGCAGTACTTC. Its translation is CASSLGIDYEQYF.

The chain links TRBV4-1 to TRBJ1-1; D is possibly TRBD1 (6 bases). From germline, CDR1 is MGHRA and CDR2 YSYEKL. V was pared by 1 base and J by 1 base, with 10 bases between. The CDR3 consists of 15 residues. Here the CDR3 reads CASSQGARGNTEAFF. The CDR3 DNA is TGCGCCAGCAGCCAAGGGGCCAGGGGGAACACTGAAGCTTTCTTT.

The CDR3 is CASSPQDPYNEQFF. The DNA of the CDR3 is TGTGCCAGCAGCCCGCAGGACCCTTACAATGAGCAGTTCTTC. The chain has TRBV7-8 and TRBJ2-1; D is undetermined. Germline V CDR1 and CDR2: SGHVS, FQNEAQ. V was shortened by 5 bases and J by 4 bases, with 12 bases between the two germline ends. The CDR3 length is 14 residues.

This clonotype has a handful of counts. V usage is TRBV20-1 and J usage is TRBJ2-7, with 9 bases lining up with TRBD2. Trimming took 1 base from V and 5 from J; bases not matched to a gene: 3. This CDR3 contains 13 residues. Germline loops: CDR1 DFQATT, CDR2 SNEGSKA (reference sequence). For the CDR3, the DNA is TGCAGTGCTAGAGGAGGGACTAGCAACGAGCAGTACTTC. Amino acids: CSARGGTSNEQYF.

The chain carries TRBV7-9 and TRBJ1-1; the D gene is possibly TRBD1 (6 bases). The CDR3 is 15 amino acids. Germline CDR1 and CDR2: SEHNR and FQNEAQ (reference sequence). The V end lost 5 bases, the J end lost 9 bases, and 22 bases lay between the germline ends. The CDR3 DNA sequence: TGTGCCAGCAGCCCGAACGTCATAGGGGGAGTTAAAGCTTTCTTT. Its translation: CASSPNVIGGVKAFF.

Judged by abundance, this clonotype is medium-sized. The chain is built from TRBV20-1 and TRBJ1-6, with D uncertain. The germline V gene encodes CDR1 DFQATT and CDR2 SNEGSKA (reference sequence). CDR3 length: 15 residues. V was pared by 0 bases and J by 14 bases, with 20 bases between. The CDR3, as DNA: TGCAGTGCTAGAGATCCGGGTCAGACGACTGGGGCCCTCCACTTT. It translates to CSARDPGQTTGALHF.

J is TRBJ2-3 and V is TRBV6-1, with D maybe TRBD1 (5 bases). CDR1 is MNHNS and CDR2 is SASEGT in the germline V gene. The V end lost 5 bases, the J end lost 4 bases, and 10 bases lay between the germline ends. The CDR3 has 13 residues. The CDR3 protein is CASSRQGPDTQYF. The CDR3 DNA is TGTGCCAGCAGTCGGCAGGGCCCAGATACGCAGTATTTT.

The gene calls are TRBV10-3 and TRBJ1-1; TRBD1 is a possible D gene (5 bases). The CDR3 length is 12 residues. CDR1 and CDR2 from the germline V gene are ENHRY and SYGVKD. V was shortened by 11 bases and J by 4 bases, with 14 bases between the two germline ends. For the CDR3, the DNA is TGTGCCTCCACGGGGGGGGGCACTGAAGCTTTCTTT. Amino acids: CASTGGGTEAFF.

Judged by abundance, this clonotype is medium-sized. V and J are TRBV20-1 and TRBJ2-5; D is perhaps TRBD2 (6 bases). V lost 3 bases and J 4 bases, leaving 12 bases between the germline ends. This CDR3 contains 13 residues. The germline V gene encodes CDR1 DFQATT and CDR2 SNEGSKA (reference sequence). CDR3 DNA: TGCAGTGCTAGGCGGGGAGGCGTAGAGACCCAGTACTTC. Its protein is CSARRGGVETQYF.

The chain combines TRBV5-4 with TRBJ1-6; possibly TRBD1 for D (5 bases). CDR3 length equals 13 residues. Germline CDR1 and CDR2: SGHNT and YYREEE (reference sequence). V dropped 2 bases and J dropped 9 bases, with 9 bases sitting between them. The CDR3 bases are TGTGCCAGCAGCTTAGGGGAAACTTCACCCCTCCACTTT. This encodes CASSLGETSPLHF.

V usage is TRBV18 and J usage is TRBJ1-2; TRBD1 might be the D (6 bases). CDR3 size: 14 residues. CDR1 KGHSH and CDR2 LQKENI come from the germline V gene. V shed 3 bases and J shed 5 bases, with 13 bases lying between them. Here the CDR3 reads CASSPPGEYYGYTF. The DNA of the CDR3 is TGTGCCAGCTCACCTCCAGGGGAATATTATGGCTACACCTTC. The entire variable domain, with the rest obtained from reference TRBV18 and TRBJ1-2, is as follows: NAGVMQNPRHLVRRRGQEARLRCSPMKGHSHVYWYRQLPEEGLKFMVYLQKENIIDESGMPKERFSAEFPKEGPSILRIQQVVRGDSAAYFCASSPPGEYYGYTFGSGTRLTVV.

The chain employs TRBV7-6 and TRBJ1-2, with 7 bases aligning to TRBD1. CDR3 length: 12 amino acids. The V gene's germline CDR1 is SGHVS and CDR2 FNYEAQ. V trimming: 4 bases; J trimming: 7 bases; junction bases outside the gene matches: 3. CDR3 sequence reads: CASSSRTGGYTF. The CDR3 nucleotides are TGTGCCAGCAGCTCACGGACAGGTGGCTACACCTTC.

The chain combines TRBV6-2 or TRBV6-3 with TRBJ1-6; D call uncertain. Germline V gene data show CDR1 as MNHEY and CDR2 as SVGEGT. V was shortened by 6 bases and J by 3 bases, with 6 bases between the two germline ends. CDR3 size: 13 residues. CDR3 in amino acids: CASSRVYNSPLHF. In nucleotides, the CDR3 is TGTGCCAGCAGCCGTGTCTATAATTCACCCCTCCACTTT.

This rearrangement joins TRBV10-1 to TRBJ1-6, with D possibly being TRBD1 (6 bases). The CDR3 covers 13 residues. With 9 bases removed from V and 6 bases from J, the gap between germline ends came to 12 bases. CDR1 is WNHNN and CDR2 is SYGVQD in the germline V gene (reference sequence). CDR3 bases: TGCGCCAGTGCGTCAGGGGCTAATTCACCCCTCCACTTT. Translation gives CASASGANSPLHF.

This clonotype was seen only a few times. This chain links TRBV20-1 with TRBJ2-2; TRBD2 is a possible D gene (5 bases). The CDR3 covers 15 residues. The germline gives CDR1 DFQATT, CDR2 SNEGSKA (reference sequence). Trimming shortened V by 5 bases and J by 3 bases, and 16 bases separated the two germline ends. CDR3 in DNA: TGCAGTGCTGTAGAGGGCAGCGGATACACCGGGGAGCTGTTTTTT. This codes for CSAVEGSGYTGELFF.

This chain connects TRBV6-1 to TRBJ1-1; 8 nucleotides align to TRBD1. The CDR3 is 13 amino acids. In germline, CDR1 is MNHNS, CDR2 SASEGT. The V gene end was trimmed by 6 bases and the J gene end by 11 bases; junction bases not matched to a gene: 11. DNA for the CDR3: TGTGCCAGCAGACCTACAGGGGGAAAAAGGGCTTTCTTT. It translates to CASRPTGGKRAFF.

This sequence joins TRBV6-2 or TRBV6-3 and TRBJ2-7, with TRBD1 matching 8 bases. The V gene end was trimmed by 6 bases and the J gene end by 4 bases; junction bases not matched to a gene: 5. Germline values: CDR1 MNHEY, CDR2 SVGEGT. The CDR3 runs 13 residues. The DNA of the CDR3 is TGTGCCAGCAGCCGGGGACAGGATTACGAGCAGTACTTC. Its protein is CASSRGQDYEQYF.

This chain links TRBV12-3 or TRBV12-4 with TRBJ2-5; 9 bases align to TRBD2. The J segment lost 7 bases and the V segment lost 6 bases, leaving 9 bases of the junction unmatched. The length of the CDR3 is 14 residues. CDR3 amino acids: CASSPLAGPGTQYF. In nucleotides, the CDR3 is TGTGCCAGCAGCCCGCTAGCGGGGCCTGGGACCCAGTACTTC.

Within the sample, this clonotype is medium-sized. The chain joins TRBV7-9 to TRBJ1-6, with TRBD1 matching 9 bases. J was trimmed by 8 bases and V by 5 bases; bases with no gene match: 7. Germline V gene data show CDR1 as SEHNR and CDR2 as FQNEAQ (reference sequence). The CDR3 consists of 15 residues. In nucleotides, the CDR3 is TGTGCCAGCAGCCCGCAGGGGACAGGGTATTCACCCCTCCACTTT. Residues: CASSPQGTGYSPLHF.